This T cell receptor beta chain was recorded in a study of cytomegalovirus exposure and HLA in healthy donors. About the research overall: Both the roughly 120 validation repertoires and the approximately 670 first-cohort repertoires used the same platform, as reported by a later analysis.

The assay was immunoSEQ multiplex PCR, and TCRdb's table has in-frame clones only and misses some. The sample includes approximately 160,000 clones, 85% of them seen just once. As concerns this clone: What it binds is unknown.

J was trimmed by 3 bases and V by 1 base; bases with no gene match: 9. The germline gives CDR1 MGHRA, CDR2 YSYEKL. CDR3 length: 16 amino acids. Study-level results: Three CMV-associated chains proved CMV antigen-specific in vitro. The listing of 160 or so TCR beta chains classed them as cytomegalovirus-associated.

The gene calls are TRBV4-1 and TRBJ2-7, with 7 bases fitting TRBD2. The sample consisted of PBMCs. The origin of this receptor is a man under 40 in good health and CMV-seropositive. The DNA of the CDR3 is TGCGCCAGCAGCCAAGTGGCGAGCGGGGAGGACTACGAGCAGTACTTC. It translates to CASSQVASGEDYEQYF.